Listed here are 24 T cell receptor beta chains from one sample, sequenced in a study of blood T cell repertoires in COVID-19. Profiled with immunoSEQ multiplex PCR; TCRdb holds only in-frame clones, not every one. The sample includes approximately 200,000 clones, about 83% seen only once; the top ten take about 6.2%. Input material: peripheral blood. The source of these receptors is a man in his sixties who had recovered from COVID-19.

The DNA of the CDR3 is TGTGCCAGCAGCCTCCAGGACAGGGCCAACACTGAAGCTTTCTTT. It codes for CASSLQDRANTEAFF. The chain is built from TRBV5-6 and TRBJ1-1; TRBD1 matches at 8 bases. This CDR3 comprises 15 residues. Germline trimming cut 4 bases from V and 2 bases from J; bases unmatched to any gene: 7. Germline lookup yields CDR1 SGHDT and CDR2 YYEEEE.

This rearrangement joins TRBV9 to TRBJ2-2; 8 bases line up with TRBD1. Germline V lookup: CDR1 SGDLS, CDR2 YYNGEE. CDR3 length: 17 amino acids. V shed 2 bases, J shed 5 bases, and the junction held 11 bases outside the gene matches. CDR3 in DNA: TGTGCCAGCAGCGTTCCCGGACAGGGAAGTGTTACCGGGGAGCTGTTTTTT. It translates to CASSVPGQGSVTGELFF.

The CDR3 nucleotides read TGTGCCACCAGCAGAGGGCAGGAAGAGACAGATACGCAGTATTTT. This translates into CATSRGQEETDTQYF. The V and J genes are TRBV15 and TRBJ2-3, with D hard to call. V lost 1 base and J lost 3, with 11 bases in between. In germline, CDR1 is LNHNV, CDR2 YYDKDF (reference sequence). This CDR3 contains 15 residues.

The rearrangement joins TRBV9 to TRBJ2-7; 9 bases line up with TRBD2. This CDR3 spans 16 amino acids. Germline loops: CDR1 SGDLS, CDR2 YYNGEE. After removal of 3 bases from V and 5 bases from J, the junction contained 12 bases not matched to a gene. CDR3 region: CASSARWIAGVHEQYF. DNA for the CDR3: TGTGCCAGCAGCGCGAGATGGATAGCGGGAGTCCACGAGCAGTACTTC.

The chain is built from TRBV18 and TRBJ2-1; D gene ambiguous. From germline, CDR1 is KGHSH and CDR2 LQKENI. CDR3 length: 12 residues. Trimming removed 3 bases at V and 8 bases at J, with 8 bases between. The CDR3 nucleotides are TGTGCCAGCTCACCCGAGGCGCATGAGCAGTTCTTC. This encodes CASSPEAHEQFF.

DNA for the CDR3: TGTGCCTGGAGTGGAAGCAGGGGTAAAGAGACCCAGTACTTC. Translating gives CAWSGSRGKETQYF. The chain has TRBV30 and TRBJ2-5; tentative D call: TRBD1 (6 bases). This CDR3 comprises 14 residues. V was clipped by 1 base and J by 3 bases, with 12 bases between them. The germline gives CDR1 GTSNPN, CDR2 SVGIG (reference sequence).

The gene calls are TRBV19 and TRBJ2-5; TRBD2 matches at 7 bases. The V gene's germline CDR1 is LNHDA and CDR2 SQIVND (reference sequence). The CDR3 loop spans 15 amino acids. J gave up 5 bases and V 3 bases, and 9 bases lay outside the gene matches. Here the CDR3 DNA reads TGTGCCAGTAGTATCACAGCGGGGATTTCGGAGACCCAGTACTTC. Protein: CASSITAGISETQYF.

The V call is TRBV30, the J call TRBJ1-2; 8 bases agree with TRBD1. Trimming cost V 5 bases and J 7 bases; bases outside gene matches: 9. The CDR3 spans 13 residues. Germline V gene data show CDR1 as GTSNPN and CDR2 as SVGIG (reference sequence). As DNA, the CDR3 is TGTGCCTGGGGTATCAGGGGGCGTATTGGCTACACCTTC. Encoded protein: CAWGIRGRIGYTF.

This clone came up many times. The DNA of the CDR3 is TGTGCCAGTAGTGAGGGCCCTAGCAATCAGCCCCAGCATTTT. Its translation: CASSEGPSNQPQHF. The J gene is TRBJ1-5, the V gene TRBV19; no firm D call. The germline gives CDR1 LNHDA, CDR2 SQIVND (reference sequence). V was trimmed by 5 bases and J by 0 bases, leaving 8 bases between them. The CDR3 contains 14 residues.

The chain employs TRBV28 and TRBJ2-1, with D perhaps TRBD2 (5 bases). Germline V gene lookup returns CDR1 MDHEN and CDR2 SYDVKM. The CDR3 has 11 amino acids. V was clipped by 2 bases and J by 15 bases, with 11 bases between them. This chain's CDR3 is CASSLGLGLFF. The CDR3 DNA reads as TGTGCCAGCAGTTTAGGACTGGGGTTGTTCTTC.

The gene calls are TRBV13 and TRBJ2-3, with D possibly matching TRBD2 (6 bases). With 2 bases removed from V and 4 bases from J, the gap between germline ends came to 16 bases. Germline V gene sequence: CDR1 PRHDT, CDR2 FYEKMQ (reference sequence). This CDR3 contains 16 residues. CDR3 nucleotides: TGTGCCAGCAGCTTACGGAGGGGTTCATTAGCAGATACGCAGTATTTT. It specifies CASSLRRGSLADTQYF.

The CDR3 nucleotides read TGTGCCAGCAGCTTGGGACAGCACAATGAGCAGTTCTTC. It translates to CASSLGQHNEQFF. The chain has TRBV7-9 and TRBJ2-1, with 7 positions matching TRBD1. The ends lost 3 bases at V and 5 bases at J; junction bases unmatched: 1. The germline gives CDR1 SEHNR, CDR2 FQNEAQ (reference sequence). The CDR3 consists of 13 residues.

The chain links TRBV7-2 to TRBJ1-5, with 8 bases that match TRBD1. Germline V CDR1 and CDR2: SGHTA, FQGNSA. This CDR3 contains 15 residues. Unmatched junction bases numbered 9, after V lost 5 bases and J lost 6 bases. In nucleotides, the CDR3 is TGTGCCAGCAGCACGCGGACAGGGACGGGTCAGCCCCAGCATTTT. Its protein product is CASSTRTGTGQPQHF.

Details on this clone: Other DNA sequences from this sample encode an identical CDR3 as well. The chain recombines TRBV5-1 with TRBJ1-2; the match to TRBD1 covers 7 bases. The CDR3 sequence is 14 residues long. Germline lookup yields CDR1 SGHRS and CDR2 YFSETQ. The J segment lost 3 bases and the V segment lost 0 bases, leaving 2 bases of the junction unmatched. The CDR3 coding sequence is TGCGCCAGCAGCTTGGGACAGGGTGACTATGGCTACACCTTC. Encoded protein: CASSLGQGDYGYTF.

The chain is built from TRBV10-3 and TRBJ2-1; TRBD2 matches 7 bases. Trimming cost V 0 bases and J 6 bases; bases outside gene matches: 23. The germline V gene has CDR1 ENHRY and CDR2 SYGVKD. This CDR3 has 21 residues. The CDR3 sequence: CAISESGFWLAVAGRANEQFF. The CDR3 DNA is TGTGCCATCAGTGAGTCAGGGTTCTGGCTAGCGGTGGCGGGTCGGGCCAATGAGCAGTTCTTC.

The chain has TRBV2 and TRBJ1-4; 10 positions match TRBD1. The CDR3 loop spans 15 amino acids. V lost 6 bases to trimming and J lost 10 bases; unmatched junction nucleotides: 11. The V gene's germline CDR1 is SNHLY and CDR2 FYNNEI. The CDR3 is CASREFGQGVGKLFF. CDR3 bases: TGTGCCAGCAGGGAATTCGGACAGGGGGTCGGAAAACTGTTTTTT. The whole variable domain, remainder taken from reference TRBV2 and TRBJ1-4, is EPEVTQTPSHQVTQMGQEVILRCVPISNHLYFYWYRQILGQKVEFLVSFYNNEISEKSEIFDDQFSVERPDGSNFTLKIRSTKLEDSAMYFCASREFGQGVGKLFFGSGTQLSVL.

The J gene is TRBJ2-3, the V gene TRBV2; D is uncertain. V lost 5 bases and J 7 bases, leaving 13 bases between the germline ends. Germline CDR1 SNHLY, CDR2 FYNNEI. CDR3 length: 13 amino acids. CDR3 DNA sequence: TGTGCCAGCAGTCTAGGCGGTGCAAATACGCAGTATTTT. Translating gives CASSLGGANTQYF.

DNA of the CDR3: TGTGCCAGCCTCGACCGGGACAGGGACTATGGCTACACCTTC. This gives the protein CASLDRDRDYGYTF. V is TRBV6-5 and J is TRBJ1-2, with 9 bases lining up with TRBD1. Germline V gene data show CDR1 as MNHEY and CDR2 as SVGAGI. V trimming: 8 bases; J trimming: 3 bases; junction bases outside the gene matches: 7. The CDR3 sequence is 14 residues long.

The chain couples TRBV5-4 to TRBJ2-5, with TRBD2 matching 11 bases. Trimming cost V 2 bases and J 2 bases; bases outside gene matches: 2. This CDR3 has 15 residues. The germline CDR1 and CDR2 sequences are SGHNT and YYREEE (reference sequence). DNA for the CDR3: TGTGCCAGCAGCTTTGGACTAGCGGGTCAAGAGACCCAGTACTTC. As protein: CASSFGLAGQETQYF.

The chain joins TRBV6-6 to TRBJ1-6, with no clear D. The CDR3 is made up of 15 amino acids. Trimming shortened V by 4 bases and J by 0 bases, and 7 bases separated the two germline ends. Germline V gene sequence: CDR1 MNHNY, CDR2 SVGAGI (reference sequence). CDR3 amino acids: CASSSVFSYNSPLHF. CDR3 DNA: TGTGCCAGCAGTTCCGTTTTCTCCTATAATTCACCCCTCCACTTT.

The chain carries TRBV6-5 and TRBJ1-1, with TRBD1 identical over 12 bases. V dropped 10 bases and J dropped 8; count of bases not matched to a gene: 8. This CDR3 contains 13 residues. Per germline, CDR1 MNHEY and CDR2 SVGAGI. Here the CDR3 DNA reads TGTGCCATCACGGGACAGGGGGCCGAGGAAGCTTTCTTT. Amino acid sequence: CAITGQGAEEAFF.

V usage is TRBV3-1 (or the pseudogene TRBV3-2) and J usage is TRBJ1-1; D unresolved. The CDR3 totals 13 residues. V lost 0 bases to trimming and J lost 6 bases, with 8 bases between them. Germline CDR1 LGHDT, CDR2 YNNKEL (reference sequence). CDR3 loop: CASSQDGGAEAFF. DNA of the CDR3: TGTGCCAGCAGCCAAGATGGAGGAGCTGAAGCTTTCTTT.

The genes are TRBV6-5 and TRBJ2-7, with 11 bases that match TRBD1. Per the germline V gene, CDR1 is MNHEY and CDR2 is SVGAGI. V gave up 10 bases and J gave up 5 bases; unmatched junction bases: 13. The CDR3 extends over 15 amino acids. Here the CDR3 reads CATVRWGQGVHEQYF. The CDR3 nucleotides are TGTGCCACTGTAAGATGGGGACAGGGGGTCCACGAGCAGTACTTC.

The V call is TRBV15, the J call TRBJ2-1, with 9 bases identical to TRBD2. Losses at the gene ends were 0 bases for V and 14 bases for J; bases not matched to a gene: 5. CDR1 is LNHNV and CDR2 is YYDKDF in the germline V gene (reference sequence). This CDR3 comprises 13 residues. The DNA for the CDR3 is TGTGCCACCAGCAGAGATTTGCGGGGGGGCGAGTTCTTC. This codes for CATSRDLRGGEFF.